The 27 T cell receptor beta chains below come from one sample, sequenced in a study of technical replicates of blood from a handful of donors. Data came from immunoSEQ multiplex PCR; TCRdb stores just in-frame clones and leaves some out. The sample yields roughly 90,000 clones, just under 95% seen once. Sample: T cells isolated from PBMCs. The receptors come from a human donor in good health.

The chain employs TRBV6-1 and TRBJ1-5; maybe TRBD1 (5 bases). Germline CDR1 MNHNS, CDR2 SASEGT. V lost 1 base and J lost 0, with 10 bases in between. CDR3 length equals 16 residues. For the CDR3, the DNA is TGTGCCAGCAGTGAAGGTCCGGGGGATAGCAATCAGCCCCAGCATTTT. It yields the protein CASSEGPGDSNQPQHF.

This clone was observed once. This chain connects TRBV18 to TRBJ1-2; no clear D gene. Deletions cut 5 bases from V and 7 bases from J, with 20 bases between. CDR3 size: 15 residues. Germline CDR1 KGHSH, CDR2 LQKENI. The CDR3 protein is CASSINTEGPSGYTF. In nucleotides, the CDR3 is TGTGCCAGCTCAATCAATACAGAGGGCCCCAGTGGCTACACCTTC.

The CDR3 nucleotides are TGTGCCAGCAGCGAAGGGACTAGCGGGACCCCATACAATGAGCAGTTCTTC. Its protein is CASSEGTSGTPYNEQFF. The V call is TRBV11-2, the J call TRBJ2-1; 13 nucleotides line up with TRBD2. The germline CDR1 and CDR2 sequences are SGHAT and FQNNGV. The J segment lost 4 bases and the V segment lost 5 bases, leaving 8 bases of the junction unmatched. The CDR3 is 17 amino acids.

The rearrangement joins TRBV28 to TRBJ2-7; maybe TRBD1 (5 bases). The germline CDR1 and CDR2 sequences are MDHEN and SYDVKM. V shed 5 bases and J shed 3 bases, with 14 bases lying between them. The CDR3 consists of 14 residues. CDR3 sequence: CASSPPRDFYEQYF. The DNA for the CDR3 is TGTGCCAGCAGTCCCCCCAGGGATTTCTACGAGCAGTACTTC.

This clone was observed once. The rearrangement uses TRBV5-1 and TRBJ1-1; the D gene is possibly TRBD1 (5 bases). The CDR3 loop spans 15 amino acids. V was cut by 0 bases and J by 0 bases, with 9 bases left in between. The germline CDR1 and CDR2 sequences are SGHRS and YFSETQ. The CDR3, as DNA: TGCGCCAGCAGCTTGGTCGGGGGACTGAACACTGAAGCTTTCTTT. Its protein product is CASSLVGGLNTEAFF.

J is TRBJ1-1 and V is TRBV7-9, with D possibly matching TRBD1 (5 bases). Trimming left V 7 bases short and J 1 base short, with 10 bases between. Germline loops: CDR1 SEHNR, CDR2 FQNEAQ (reference sequence). The CDR3 covers 13 residues. The CDR3 is CASIPGPNTEAFF. CDR3 sequence (DNA): TGTGCCAGCATTCCAGGGCCGAACACTGAAGCTTTCTTT.

The chain has TRBV7-3 and TRBJ2-2; 10 nucleotides line up with TRBD2. The germline gives CDR1 SGHTA, CDR2 FQGTGA. V was clipped by 4 bases and J by 4 bases; unmatched bases: 9. The CDR3 length is 17 residues. For the CDR3, the DNA is TGTGCCAGCAGCTCCTCCGGGACTAGCGAACTCACCGGGGAGCTGTTTTTT. It specifies CASSSSGTSELTGELFF.

The chain recombines TRBV14 with TRBJ1-2; D not resolved. The CDR3 is 15 residues long. Deletions cut 4 bases from V and 1 base from J, with 13 bases between. Germline CDR1 is SGHDN and CDR2 is FVKESK. CDR3 residues: CASSPRGHLNYGYTF. CDR3 DNA sequence: TGTGCCAGCAGCCCAAGAGGGCATCTTAACTATGGCTACACCTTC. The full variable domain, rest sourced from reference TRBV14 and TRBJ1-2, is EAGVTQFPSHSVIEKGQTVTLRCDPISGHDNLYWYRRVMGKEIKFLLHFVKESKQDESGMPNNRFLAERTGGTYSTLKVQPAELEDSGVYFCASSPRGHLNYGYTFGSGTRLTVV.

The chain has TRBV19 and TRBJ2-1, with TRBD1 identical over 8 bases. CDR1 is LNHDA, CDR2 SQIVND, per germline (reference sequence). The CDR3 spans 15 residues. The trim removed 5 bases at V and 6 bases at J, leaving 9 bases unmatched. The CDR3 loop reads CASSARQGLSNEQFF. In DNA, the CDR3 is TGTGCCAGTAGTGCCAGACAGGGGCTAAGCAATGAGCAGTTCTTC.

The genes are TRBV7-2 and TRBJ2-7, with D hard to call. The CDR3 has 13 amino acids. Trimming took 0 bases from V and 5 from J, leaving 8 bases between them. CDR1 and CDR2 from the germline V gene are SGHTA and FQGNSA. The CDR3 coding sequence is TGTGCCAGCAGCTTAGCGAGGTTCCACGAGCAGTACTTC. It translates to CASSLARFHEQYF.

The DNA for the CDR3 is TGTGCCAGCAACGGTGACAGTGCTAGCACAGATACGCAGTATTTT. This encodes CASNGDSASTDTQYF. The V call is TRBV2, the J call TRBJ2-3; D may be TRBD1 (5 bases). Germline lookup yields CDR1 SNHLY and CDR2 FYNNEI. This CDR3 has 15 amino acids. Trimming stripped 7 bases from V and 0 bases from J, with 14 bases between.

This clone was counted a single time. The chain carries TRBV28 and TRBJ2-5, with 8 bases identical to TRBD1. The CDR3 has 14 residues. The germline gives CDR1 MDHEN, CDR2 SYDVKM. V dropped 2 bases and J dropped 7; count of bases not matched to a gene: 6. Written as DNA, the CDR3 is TGTGCCAGCAGTTTAGGTCAGGGGGCAAGGACCCAGTACTTC. Protein product: CASSLGQGARTQYF.

The chain couples TRBV11-3 to TRBJ2-5, with TRBD1 matching over 7 bases. The J call may not be correct, given that the DNA end is closer to TRBJ2-7. Germline CDR1 is SGHNT and CDR2 is YENEEA. The CDR3 is 13 amino acids. CDR3 sequence reads: CASSFRDSYEQYF. CDR3 DNA sequence: TGTGCCAGCAGCTTCCGGGACAGCTACGAGCAGTACTTC.

This clone has only one observation. The gene calls are TRBV25-1 and TRBJ1-1; D might be TRBD1 (5 bases). The germline CDR1 and CDR2 sequences are MGHDK and SYGVNS. Between the trimmed V and J ends, which lost 6 bases and 8 bases, there was a span of 13 bases. This CDR3 has 12 residues. This CDR3 is CASSPYPGEAFF. Written as DNA, the CDR3 is TGTGCCAGCAGCCCGTATCCAGGGGAAGCTTTCTTT.

The chain joins TRBV18 to TRBJ1-3, with 9 bases lining up with TRBD1. The CDR3 contains 18 residues. Germline CDR1 reads KGHSH; CDR2 reads LQKENI. The ends lost 2 bases at V and 0 bases at J; junction bases unmatched: 8. CDR3 amino acids: CASSPTGTGLASGNTIYF. The CDR3 DNA reads TGTGCCAGCTCACCAACCGGGACAGGGTTAGCCTCTGGAAACACCATATATTTT.

The V call is TRBV28, the J call TRBJ2-5; 9 nucleotides match TRBD2. The CDR3 extends over 16 amino acids. Germline V lookup: CDR1 MDHEN, CDR2 SYDVKM. J gave up 3 bases and V 5 bases, and 10 bases lay outside the gene matches. CDR3 DNA: TGTGCCAGCAGTCCACTTCCGAGGACTAGCGAAGAGACCCAGTACTTC. This sequence encodes CASSPLPRTSEETQYF.

This rearrangement joins TRBV5-4 to TRBJ1-3; 8 bases align to TRBD1. J gave up 3 bases and V 4 bases, and 3 bases lay outside the gene matches. Germline V gives CDR1 SGHNT, CDR2 YYREEE (reference sequence). The CDR3 extends over 14 amino acids. The CDR3 is CASSRTGSGNTIYF. The DNA for the CDR3 is TGTGCCAGCAGCCGGACAGGGAGTGGAAACACCATATATTTT.

This clone appeared a single time. The V and J genes are TRBV10-3 and TRBJ2-3, with D maybe TRBD2 (6 bases). The CDR3 totals 12 residues. Per the germline V gene, CDR1 is ENHRY and CDR2 is SYGVKD. CDR3 in DNA: TGTGCTGTTGGCGGAGGGACAGATACGCAGTATTTT. Translated, it gives CAVGGGTDTQYF.

This chain joins TRBV5-4 and TRBJ2-5; D may be TRBD2 (6 bases). V gave up 6 bases and J gave up 5 bases, with 14 bases separating them. Germline V gene lookup returns CDR1 SGHNT and CDR2 YYREEE (reference sequence). The CDR3 length is 13 residues. This CDR3 reads CASKRASDETQYF. CDR3 nucleotides: TGTGCCAGCAAACGGGCTAGCGACGAGACCCAGTACTTC.

The chain employs TRBV14 and TRBJ2-6; 8 nucleotides match TRBD2. The germline V gene has CDR1 SGHDN and CDR2 FVKESK. V trimming: 1 base; J trimming: 0 bases; junction bases outside the gene matches: 11. The CDR3 has 20 residues. Here the CDR3 DNA reads TGTGCCAGCAGCCAAGTCCCCGGGACTAGTGAAGACTCTGGGGCCAACGTCCTGACTTTC. This gives the protein CASSQVPGTSEDSGANVLTF.

This clone was recorded only once. This chain links TRBV11-3 with TRBJ2-3, with D unresolved. CDR1 SGHNT and CDR2 YENEEA come from the germline V gene. The CDR3 consists of 16 residues. Trimming took 1 base from V and 1 from J, leaving 12 bases between them. In DNA, the CDR3 is TGTGCCAGCAGCTTAGGCGGCGCTAGACGCACAGATACGCAGTATTTT. As protein: CASSLGGARRTDTQYF. Together with reference TRBV11-3 and TRBJ2-3, the CDR3 gives the full variable domain: EAGVVQSPRYKIIEKKQPVAFWCNPISGHNTLYWYLQNLGQGPELLIRYENEEAVDDSQLPKDRFSAERLKGVDSTLKIQPAELGDSAVYLCASSLGGARRTDTQYFGPGTRLTVL.

The rearrangement joins TRBV6-5 to TRBJ1-3, with 7 bases aligning to TRBD1. CDR3 size: 14 residues. The trim removed 8 bases at V and 0 bases at J, leaving 4 bases unmatched. Germline V gene sequence: CDR1 MNHEY, CDR2 SVGAGI. The CDR3 region is CASWTGPSGNTIYF. The CDR3 coding sequence is TGTGCCAGCTGGACAGGTCCCTCTGGAAACACCATATATTTT.

The chain links TRBV5-1 to TRBJ1-2, with D unresolved. Trimming cost V 0 bases and J 0 bases, with 6 bases left between them. The CDR3 spans 14 residues. The germline V gene encodes CDR1 SGHRS and CDR2 YFSETQ. CDR3 DNA: TGCGCCAGCAGCTTGGCACAAGCTAACTATGGCTACACCTTC. It yields the protein CASSLAQANYGYTF.

The rearrangement uses TRBV18 and TRBJ1-2, with 10 bases identical to TRBD1. Germline CDR1 reads KGHSH; CDR2 reads LQKENI. With V trimmed by 6 bases and J by 8 bases, 9 bases remained unmatched. The CDR3 extends over 14 amino acids. The CDR3 is CASSTGQGLSGYTF. DNA for the CDR3: TGTGCCAGCTCTACGGGACAGGGGTTGTCGGGCTACACCTTC.

The J gene is TRBJ1-2, the V gene TRBV5-1, with TRBD1 matching 7 bases. The CDR3 consists of 15 residues. V lost 2 bases, J lost 2 bases, and 6 bases stayed unmatched. From germline, CDR1 is SGHRS and CDR2 YFSETQ. This CDR3 reads CASSFAGRGNYGYTF. As DNA, the CDR3 is TGCGCCAGCAGCTTCGCTGGCAGGGGGAACTATGGCTACACCTTC.

The chain combines TRBV19 with TRBJ2-7; 9 bases fit TRBD2. The V segment lost 9 bases and the J segment 4 bases; nucleotides outside the gene matches: 13. The germline V gene encodes CDR1 LNHDA and CDR2 SQIVND (reference sequence). This CDR3 has 15 amino acids. The CDR3 spells CASSFARGGLYEQYF. The DNA of the CDR3 is TGTGCCAGCAGCTTTGCGCGGGGGGGCCTATACGAGCAGTACTTC.

The genes are TRBV7-9 and TRBJ2-7, with TRBD2 identical over 7 bases. The CDR3 runs 14 residues. The germline V gene encodes CDR1 SEHNR and CDR2 FQNEAQ (reference sequence). With 1 base clipped from V and 5 bases from J, the junction kept 5 bases outside the gene matches. As DNA, the CDR3 is TGTGCCAGCAGCTTAGGCGGGAGTGGAGACGAGCAGTACTTC. As protein: CASSLGGSGDEQYF. Full variable domain (rest looked up from reference TRBV7-9 and TRBJ2-7): DTGVSQNPRHKITKRGQNVTFRCDPISEHNRLYWYRQTLGQGPEFLTYFQNEAQLEKSRLLSDRFSAERPKGSFSTLEIQRTEQGDSAMYLCASSLGGSGDEQYFGPGTRLTVT.